This T cell receptor beta chain originates from a study of identical twins. Findings and limits, study-wide: Abundant beta clonotypes from cord blood had fewer insertions, unlike memory repertoires, which showed none. Invariant populations such as MAIT and iNKT cells could partly muddle zero-insertion analyses.

CDR3 length: 20 residues. The germline V gene encodes CDR1 SGHDN and CDR2 FVKESK. J lost 6 bases, V lost 0 bases, and 16 bases had no gene match. Template switching, a step in the protocol, added a universal primer site, and cDNA carried unique molecular identifiers. TCRdb redid the calling of the 5' RACE reads with MiXCR, one entry per CDR3 protein. The top ten hold less than 2% of the sample, which has about 220,000 distinct CDR3 sequences, around 6.8% seen once. This clonotype was counted between two and nine times. What it binds is not known. These same data were also listed under a study on yellow fever vaccine responses in identical twins.

The TCR originated in a woman aged 18-29 years in good health. Sequencing was done on a sample of memory (CD45RO+) T cells sorted from blood. The chain carries TRBV14 and TRBJ2-2, with 10 positions matching TRBD1. The CDR3 spells CASSQEVGQGVLATPGELFF. In DNA, the CDR3 is TGTGCCAGCAGCCAAGAGGTCGGACAGGGGGTGCTAGCGACCCCCGGGGAGCTGTTTTTT.